This record looks at one TCR beta chain sequence and its context. Ten or more counts support this clonotype. Its antigen is not yet known. No quality values exist for individual bases; no much larger clone is one base distant. cDNA synthesis used template-switch 5'RACE with a primer carrying a 10-nucleotide random unique molecular identifier tagging each TCR transcript. Every sequencing run yielded over 170 million TCR-beta sequences covering 15-18 subjects. The RNeasy kit was used to extract total RNA. The KAPA Real-time Library Amplification kit was used to amplify TCR-beta VDJ regions with primers targeting the TCR constant region and the 5'RACE anchor. A first PCR added sample indexes and Illumina adaptors, and a second PCR then raised library yield. After Ampure bead purification, the roughly 650 bp TCR product was size-selected on a 2% E-gel SizeSelection system. Before pooling, libraries had their quality checked on a Bioanalyzer, their concentration measured with Qubit, and their quantity determined with the Kapa Library Quantification kit. An Illumina HiSeq 2500 was used to sequence the libraries paired-end at 2 x 150 bp. To increase sequence diversity, about 24-32% phiX was spiked into each library pool. Turning to the authors' computational methods: Quality-filtered reads were processed with the UMI-based MiGEC pipeline, and over 90% of raw TCR sequences were removed by the MiGEC pipeline during error correction. VDJ genes were aligned to IMGT germline references, and each clonotype was defined by a unique CDR3 amino acid sequence together with V-J genes. VDJtools evaluated clonal expansion, Shannon diversity and CDR3 relatedness (CalcPairwiseDistances, ClusterSamples); CLCbio workbench built phylogenetic trees. Using coefficient-of-variation modelling across technical triplicates, the study counted a clone as expanded if it had at least 8 unique UMIs. The public reads were quality trimmed at Q25 with fastp and then assembled into clones with MiXCR by TCRdb, keeping productive beta chains. Duplicate CDR3 protein sequences are folded into a single record with the most common DNA and genes. TCRdb, rather than the study authors, made the V and J calls. The sample table records 80,000 to 100,000 distinct CDR3 sequences; about 5.6% of these occur just once. Together, the top ten hold over 6.5% of the sample.

In the germline V gene (reference sequence), CDR1 corresponds to MNHNY and CDR2 to SVGAGI. V lost 8 bases and J lost 8 bases; the stretch between them is 19 bases long. From its cysteine to its phenylalanine, the CDR3 spans 14 amino acids. Left in the record is the CDR3 DNA by itself, 42 bases read in frame from the first base. The sample belongs to a study of neurological immune-mediated disorders (dated by TCRdb to about 2019). Concerning the study at large: Among the approximately 34 multiple sclerosis patients, relapsing-remitting MS accounted for approximately 31 and secondary progressive MS accounted for 3. Peripheral blood TCR-beta repertoires from patients with HTLV-I-associated myelopathy (HAM/TSP), patients with multiple sclerosis, and healthy controls were compared in the study using UMI-based sequencing. The roughly 110 TCR-beta libraries covered PBMC samples along with longitudinal samples, technical triplicates, and paired sorted CD4+ and CD8+ T-cell subsets. Longitudinal HAM/TSP and healthy donors had 3 time-points each (about 3-45 month intervals). The cohort was made up of approximately 65 subjects, consisting of some 15 HAM/TSP patients, 34 multiple sclerosis patients and 20 healthy controls.

This sample's time point label indicates: longitudinal time-point 2. For the unsorted PBMC libraries, 2 million PBMCs were stored in RNAlater at -80 degrees C until RNA extraction and were used to generate the libraries. The multiple sclerosis patients were enrolled in a US clinical protocol that evaluated disease progression with magnetic resonance imaging. Peripheral blood underwent Ficoll-Hypaque density gradient centrifugation to isolate PBMCs, which were then cryopreserved in liquid nitrogen. Results and caveats for the whole study, not just this receptor: No identical CDR3 amino acid sequences were found to be shared among expanded clones across subjects, suggesting that TCR-beta repertoires were private in all groups. No clinical or MRI features were associated with the MS cluster, and the authors said that larger cohorts are needed. TCR clonal expansion was greatest in HAM/TSP patients and smallest in MS patients, who ranked below even healthy controls. Repertoires from 18 of 34 MS patients were grouped by phylogenetic analysis into a cluster of related CDR3 sequences, suggesting a possible repertoire-level signature.

The rearranged segments are TRBV6-6 and TRBJ2-1, with an unclear D gene assignment. Specimen: PBMCs. The receptor was derived from a woman aged 60-75 years with multiple sclerosis. The DNA reads as follows: TGTGCCAGCGCGACCCAGCCCCCAGGCGATGAGCAGTTCTTC. This encodes CASATQPPGDEQFF.